The 22 T cell receptor beta chains given below trace back to one sample, sequenced in a study of T-cell memory formation after mild COVID-19. TCRdb independently ran MiXCR on the 5' RACE reads; one entry per CDR3 protein. The repertoire holds 250,000 or so distinct CDR3 sequences, with about a sixth as singletons. Material: PBMCs or a T cell subset sorted from them (not recorded which). Receptors were obtained from a young man who had mild COVID-19 (a few samples of this study predate the infection). Cell type and time point are not known.

V and J are TRBV28 and TRBJ1-1, with 7 positions matching TRBD1. Per germline, CDR1 MDHEN and CDR2 SYDVKM. J gave up 10 bases and V 6 bases, and 17 bases lay outside the gene matches. The CDR3 has 15 amino acids. For the CDR3, the DNA is TGTGCCAGCAGCTCCCCCGCGGCAGGGGGAAACGTAGCTTTCTTT. Encoded protein: CASSSPAAGGNVAFF.

This chain connects TRBV11-1 to TRBJ2-3; 11 nucleotides line up with TRBD1. Germline V CDR1 and CDR2: SGHAT, FQDESV (reference sequence). The CDR3 covers 15 residues. The V gene end was trimmed by 5 bases and the J gene end by 4 bases; junction bases not matched to a gene: 5. The CDR3 reads CASSRGQGAADTQYF. DNA for the CDR3: TGTGCCAGCAGCCGCGGACAGGGGGCGGCAGATACGCAGTATTTT.

The chain is built from TRBV2 and TRBJ1-1; no reliable D call. Germline values: CDR1 SNHLY, CDR2 FYNNEI. V gave up 2 bases and J gave up 5 bases, with 18 bases separating them. CDR3 length: 16 amino acids. CDR3 in amino acids: CASSERRAGGPTEAFF. The CDR3 nucleotides are TGTGCCAGCAGTGAAAGGAGAGCTGGAGGGCCTACTGAAGCTTTCTTT.

This chain uses TRBV7-9 with TRBJ1-1; D remains unclear. The CDR3 runs 12 residues. Germline V gives CDR1 SEHNR, CDR2 FQNEAQ (reference sequence). V lost 7 bases to trimming and J lost 4 bases, with 10 bases between them. The DNA of the CDR3 is TGTGCCAGCACCCGATGGGGCACTGAAGCTTTCTTT. Amino acids: CASTRWGTEAFF. Combining the CDR3 with reference TRBV7-9 and TRBJ1-1 gives the whole variable domain DTGVSQNPRHKITKRGQNVTFRCDPISEHNRLYWYRQTLGQGPEFLTYFQNEAQLEKSRLLSDRFSAERPKGSFSTLEIQRTEQGDSAMYLCASTRWGTEAFFGQGTRLTVV.

CDR3 DNA: TGTGCCTGGAGTAAAGCCAGGGGTAACACCGGGGAGCTGTTTTTT. It translates to CAWSKARGNTGELFF. The V and J genes are TRBV30 and TRBJ2-2; tentative D call: TRBD1 (6 bases). Germline V gene sequence: CDR1 GTSNPN, CDR2 SVGIG (reference sequence). Trimming cost V 2 bases and J 2 bases, with 12 bases left between them. This CDR3 spans 15 amino acids. Complete variable domain (other parts from reference TRBV30 and TRBJ2-2): SQTIHQWPATLVQPVGSPLSLECTVEGTSNPNLYWYRQAAGRGLQLLFYSVGIGQISSEVPQNLSASRPQDRQFILSSKKLLLSDSGFYLCAWSKARGNTGELFFGEGSRLTVL.

The table lists this clonotype with many counts. V gene TRBV10-3 combines with J gene TRBJ2-6, with a possible D match to TRBD1 (5 bases). CDR3 length equals 16 residues. The V end lost 6 bases, the J end lost 0 bases, and 12 bases lay between the germline ends. From germline, CDR1 is ENHRY and CDR2 SYGVKD. As DNA, the CDR3 is TGTGCCATCAGACCGACAGAAAGCTCTGGGGCCAACGTCCTGACTTTC. The encoded protein is CAIRPTESSGANVLTF.

This clonotype occurred many times. The chain joins TRBV11-3 to TRBJ2-1; 7 nucleotides match TRBD2. CDR1 and CDR2 (germline): SGHNT, YENEEA. CDR3 length equals 16 residues. J gave up 2 bases and V 1 base, and 5 bases lay outside the gene matches. CDR3 sequence (DNA): TGTGCCAGCAGCTTAGGAGATAGCGGGCCCTACAATGAGCAGTTCTTC. This gives the protein CASSLGDSGPYNEQFF.

This clonotype showed up many times. V gene TRBV12-3 or TRBV12-4 combines with J gene TRBJ2-3, with 7 nucleotides matching TRBD1. This CDR3 has 15 residues. The J segment lost 1 base and the V segment lost 5 bases, leaving 6 bases of the junction unmatched. The CDR3 reads CASSPRQGGTDTQYF. The CDR3 nucleotides read TGTGCCAGCAGTCCCCGACAGGGAGGCACAGATACGCAGTATTTT.

This clonotype was detected ten times or more. The chain is built from TRBV28 and TRBJ2-7; TRBD2 is a possible D gene (5 bases). Looked up from germline, CDR1 is MDHEN and CDR2 is SYDVKM. The CDR3 consists of 13 residues. Deletions cut 1 base from V and 3 bases from J, with 7 bases between. DNA for the CDR3: TGTGCCAGCAGTTTATCTCGGGGCTACGAGCAGTACGTC. Amino acid sequence: CASSLSRGYEQYV.

This clonotype occurred a few times. V usage is TRBV20-1 and J usage is TRBJ2-3; no clear D. This CDR3 spans 15 amino acids. V lost 0 bases, J lost 2 bases, and 12 bases lay in between. Germline V CDR1 and CDR2: DFQATT, SNEGSKA (reference sequence). The CDR3 loop is CSAREWRRNTDTQYF. The CDR3 DNA is TGCAGTGCTAGAGAATGGCGGAGAAACACAGATACGCAGTATTTT.

This chain joins TRBV7-3 and TRBJ2-1; D may be TRBD2 (6 bases). Germline V CDR1 and CDR2: SGHTA, FQGTGA. Trimming stripped 6 bases from V and 6 bases from J, with 24 bases between. CDR3 length: 17 residues. The CDR3 here is CASSSGRTRLYGNEQFF. CDR3 in DNA: TGTGCCAGCAGTTCCGGGAGAACAAGGCTGTACGGCAATGAGCAGTTCTTC.

This chain's CDR3 is CATSGANYDYGYTF. For the CDR3, the DNA is TGTGCCACCAGTGGCGCAAACTACGACTATGGCTACACCTTC. This chain joins TRBV24-1 and TRBJ1-2; no clear D gene. CDR1 and CDR2 from the germline V gene are KGHDR and SFDVKD. The CDR3 covers 14 residues. V lost 5 bases and J 3 bases, leaving 12 bases between the germline ends.

This clonotype turned up a few times. This sequence joins TRBV27 and TRBJ2-1; 12 bases line up with TRBD2. The V segment lost 5 bases and the J segment 9 bases; nucleotides outside the gene matches: 8. This CDR3 contains 15 residues. CDR1 MNHEY and CDR2 SMNVEV come from the germline V gene (reference sequence). As DNA, the CDR3 is TGTGCCAGCAGTACCACCCGACTAGCGGGGGTTGAGCAGTTCTTC. Translated, it gives CASSTTRLAGVEQFF.

This clonotype has a count of ten or more. The chain recombines TRBV7-2 with TRBJ2-3; D is ambiguous. Trimming shortened V by 1 base and J by 2 bases, and 10 bases separated the two germline ends. There are 15 residues in the CDR3. Germline lookup yields CDR1 SGHTA and CDR2 FQGNSA. CDR3 protein: CASSLGGSYTDTQYF. The DNA of the CDR3 is TGTGCCAGCAGCTTAGGAGGCAGCTACACAGATACGCAGTATTTT.

This clonotype has just a few counts. The chain uses TRBV7-2 and TRBJ1-5; D is uncertain. This CDR3 spans 14 amino acids. Trimming took off 6 bases at V and 5 bases at J, with 14 bases between the two ends. Per germline, CDR1 SGHTA and CDR2 FQGNSA. CDR3 DNA: TGTGCCAGCAGTCGAGGTACCGAGTATCAGCCCCAGCATTTT. It is translated as CASSRGTEYQPQHF.

The J gene is TRBJ1-2, the V gene TRBV12-3 or TRBV12-4; D uncertain. This CDR3 contains 15 residues. V lost 2 bases and J lost 2, with 12 bases in between. The CDR3 spells CASSLWGADNYGYTF. CDR3 coding DNA: TGTGCCAGCAGTTTATGGGGTGCCGACAACTATGGCTACACCTTC.

The J gene is TRBJ2-2, the V gene TRBV5-1; 11 nucleotides line up with TRBD1. The CDR3 has 15 residues. Trimming cost V 3 bases and J 4 bases; bases outside gene matches: 2. CDR1 and CDR2 (germline): SGHRS, YFSETQ. The CDR3: CASSWGTGGTGELFF. The CDR3 DNA sequence: TGCGCCAGCAGCTGGGGGACAGGGGGCACCGGGGAGCTGTTTTTT.

This chain uses TRBV5-1 with TRBJ1-6; 8 bases map to TRBD1. The CDR3 spans 17 residues. Germline V gives CDR1 SGHRS, CDR2 YFSETQ. The J segment lost 0 bases and the V segment lost 4 bases, leaving 6 bases of the junction unmatched. The chain's CDR3 is CASSKGQVDSYNSPLHF. The CDR3 region has the DNA TGCGCCAGCAGCAAGGGACAGGTTGACTCCTATAATTCACCCCTCCACTTT.

This clonotype is a singleton in its sample. This chain uses TRBV7-2 with TRBJ2-5, with 9 bases matching TRBD2. Germline assignment: CDR1 SGHTA and CDR2 FQGNSA. This CDR3 has 15 residues. Trimming cost V 5 bases and J 5 bases; bases outside gene matches: 9. The CDR3, as DNA: TGTGCCAGCAGCCCCGGACGCGGGGGGGGCGAGACCCAGTACTTC. It is translated as CASSPGRGGGETQYF.

This clonotype appeared a few times. CDR3 protein: CASSPPTTPGELFF. The CDR3 bases are TGTGCCAGCAGCCCCCCAACGACCCCCGGGGAGCTGTTTTTT. The chain links TRBV3-1 to TRBJ2-2; no reliable D call. The V end was cut by 4 bases, the J end by 6 bases, with 12 bases between. The CDR3 has 14 amino acids. Germline V lookup: CDR1 LGHDT, CDR2 YNNKEL (reference sequence).

The sample holds a few counts of this clonotype. In DNA form, the CDR3 reads TGTGCCAGCAGTTTAGGATTGGTAGGGCTTGGCTACACCTTC. Protein: CASSLGLVGLGYTF. The V gene is TRBV12-3 or TRBV12-4, the J gene TRBJ1-2; no firm D call. This CDR3 has 14 amino acids. V was cut by 1 base and J by 7 bases, with 13 bases left in between.

This clonotype has at least ten counts. This chain connects TRBV7-2 to TRBJ2-1; D may be TRBD1 or TRBD2 (6 bases each). The CDR3 extends over 17 amino acids. From germline, CDR1 is SGHTA and CDR2 FQGNSA. Trimming stripped 3 bases from V and 8 bases from J, with 23 bases between. In nucleotides, the CDR3 is TGTGCCAGCAGCTTCGGGTTAAGGGGGGCAGGGGCCGATGAGCAGTTCTTC. This encodes CASSFGLRGAGADEQFF.